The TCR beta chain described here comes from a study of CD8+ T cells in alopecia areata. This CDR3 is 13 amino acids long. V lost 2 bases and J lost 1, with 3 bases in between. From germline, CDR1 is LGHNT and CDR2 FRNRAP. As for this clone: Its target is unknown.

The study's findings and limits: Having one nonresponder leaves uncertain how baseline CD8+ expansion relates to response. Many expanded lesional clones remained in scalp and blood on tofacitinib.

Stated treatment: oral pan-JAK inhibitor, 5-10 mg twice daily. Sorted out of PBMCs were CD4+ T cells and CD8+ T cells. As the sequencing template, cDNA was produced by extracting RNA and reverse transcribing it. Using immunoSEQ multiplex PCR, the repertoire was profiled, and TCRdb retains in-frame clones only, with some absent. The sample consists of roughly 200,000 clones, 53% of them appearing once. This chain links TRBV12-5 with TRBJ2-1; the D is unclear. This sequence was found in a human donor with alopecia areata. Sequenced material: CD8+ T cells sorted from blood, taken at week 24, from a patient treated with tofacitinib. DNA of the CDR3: TGTGCTAGTGGTTTGACTTCCTACAATGAGCAGTTCTTC. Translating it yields CASGLTSYNEQFF.